The next 16 T cell receptor beta chains were all read from a single sample in a study of cytomegalovirus exposure and HLA in healthy donors. Use of 60 Vbeta and 13 Jbeta primers characterized the PCR. Libraries were prepared by immunoSEQ multiplex PCR; TCRdb keeps only in-frame clonotypes and omits some of them. Seen here are roughly 120,000 clones, about 80% observed once, and the top ten hold around 4.5%. The sample comprised PBMCs. These receptors came from a young man in good health and CMV-seropositive.

V gene TRBV19 combines with J gene TRBJ1-1; 9 bases agree with TRBD1. Looked up from germline, CDR1 is LNHDA and CDR2 is SQIVND (reference sequence). V lost 3 bases, J lost 4 bases, and 6 bases stayed unmatched. The CDR3 is 15 residues long. The CDR3: CASSILGTGSTEAFF. CDR3 coding DNA: TGTGCCAGTAGTATCCTCGGGACAGGGAGCACTGAAGCTTTCTTT.

The rearrangement joins TRBV19 to TRBJ1-2; 11 bases are shared with TRBD1. The CDR3 contains 16 residues. CDR1 and CDR2 from the germline V gene are LNHDA and SQIVND (reference sequence). The ends lost 6 bases at V and 8 bases at J; junction bases unmatched: 14. CDR3 amino acids: CASSSNPGQGAIGYTF. CDR3 nucleotide sequence: TGTGCCAGTAGCTCCAACCCCGGACAGGGGGCGATCGGCTACACCTTC.

The chain uses TRBV6-1 and TRBJ1-6; D is ambiguous. The germline V gene encodes CDR1 MNHNS and CDR2 SASEGT. CDR3 size: 11 residues. The V and J ends lost 4 bases and 16 bases respectively, with 11 bases between them. Here the CDR3 DNA reads TGTGCCAGCAGTGCCGGACTTAGTCTCCACTTT. This gives the protein CASSAGLSLHF.

The chain combines TRBV7-2 with TRBJ2-3; TRBD2 matches at 14 bases. The CDR3 runs to 16 residues. CDR1 and CDR2 (germline): SGHTA, FQGNSA. Losses at the gene ends were 1 base for V and 4 bases for J; bases not matched to a gene: 1. The CDR3 here is CASSLGLAGGADTQYF. As DNA, the CDR3 is TGTGCCAGCAGCTTAGGACTAGCGGGGGGGGCAGATACGCAGTATTTT. Full variable domain (outside the CDR3, taken from reference TRBV7-2 and TRBJ2-3): GAGVSQSPSNKVTEKGKDVELRCDPISGHTALYWYRQSLGQGLEFLIYFQGNSAPDKSGLPSDRFSAERTGGSVSTLTIQRTQQEDSAVYLCASSLGLAGGADTQYFGPGTRLTVL.

The chain carries TRBV7-8 and TRBJ2-1; TRBD2 matches 8 bases. Looked up from germline, CDR1 is SGHVS and CDR2 is FQNEAQ. The CDR3 is made up of 15 amino acids. Trimming took 5 bases from V and 6 from J; bases not matched to a gene: 9. The CDR3 DNA reads TGTGCCAGCAGCGCCGGACTAGCTCGGTTCAATGAGCAGTTCTTC. Translated: CASSAGLARFNEQFF.

The J gene is TRBJ2-3, the V gene TRBV12-2; TRBD2, as called in the table, went unchecked against the DNA. TRBV12-2 is annotated as a pseudogene. The CDR3 covers 17 residues. The CDR3, as DNA: TGTGCAAGTCGCCCGTGGACTAGCGGGAGGCCGACAGATACGCAGTATTTT. Translation: CASRPWTSGRPTDTQYF.

The genes are TRBV5-1 and TRBJ1-1; 10 positions match TRBD1. Trimming took 5 bases from V and 2 from J; bases not matched to a gene: 3. The CDR3 spans 14 residues. The germline CDR1 and CDR2 sequences are SGHRS and YFSETQ. CDR3 DNA: TGCGCCAGCAGGGGACAGGGGATCAACACTGAAGCTTTCTTT. This gives the protein CASRGQGINTEAFF.

CDR3 nucleotides: TGTGCCAGCAGCTTAGGTGCTAGCGGGAGAGGTTACGAGCAGTACTTC. Translation: CASSLGASGRGYEQYF. This rearrangement joins TRBV7-9 to TRBJ2-5; 10 bases align to TRBD2. The J call is uncertain, as TRBJ2-7 better fits the DNA end. The germline CDR1 and CDR2 sequences are SEHNR and FQNEAQ (reference sequence). The CDR3 totals 16 residues.

The chain is built from TRBV19 and TRBJ1-2, with a weak D call TRBD1 (5 bases). The germline gives CDR1 LNHDA, CDR2 SQIVND (reference sequence). The V gene lost 3 bases and the J gene lost 4 bases, with 9 bases spanning the gap. The CDR3 loop spans 13 amino acids. The CDR3 loop reads CASSISDSYGYTF. The CDR3 nucleotides read TGTGCCAGTAGTATCTCAGACAGCTATGGCTACACCTTC.

The rearrangement joins TRBV6-1 to TRBJ1-2; 7 positions match TRBD1. Unmatched junction bases numbered 4, after V lost 2 bases and J lost 4 bases. From germline, CDR1 is MNHNS and CDR2 SASEGT. The length of the CDR3 is 14 residues. CDR3 sequence reads: CASSENRGLYGYTF. For the CDR3, the DNA is TGTGCCAGCAGTGAAAACAGGGGCCTCTATGGCTACACCTTC.

This clone turned up a few times. The rearrangement joins TRBV7-2 to TRBJ2-5, with 9 nucleotides matching TRBD2. V trimming: 1 base; J trimming: 2 bases; junction bases outside the gene matches: 5. CDR3 size: 16 residues. CDR1 is SGHTA, CDR2 FQGNSA, per germline. In DNA form, the CDR3 reads TGTGCCAGCAGCTTAGGGTTAGCGGGAGCACAAGAGACCCAGTACTTC. Encoded protein: CASSLGLAGAQETQYF.

This clone was counted between two and nine times. This chain links TRBV6-1 with TRBJ1-5; D is ambiguous. Trimming left V 2 bases short and J 7 bases short, with 12 bases between. The CDR3 totals 14 residues. Germline-derived CDR1 and CDR2 are MNHNS and SASEGT. CDR3 DNA sequence: TGTGCCAGCAGTGAACTGGAGGGTCTCCAGCCCCAGCATTTT. It specifies CASSELEGLQPQHF.

The chain is built from TRBV7-9 and TRBJ1-6, with unresolved D. CDR1 and CDR2 (germline): SEHNR, FQNEAQ (reference sequence). The CDR3 contains 14 residues. Trimming removed 6 bases from V and 5 bases from J, with 11 bases in between. The CDR3 loop is CASSRNTHNSPLHF. The CDR3 nucleotides are TGTGCCAGCAGTCGCAACACCCATAATTCACCCCTCCACTTT.

In the case of this clone: Mismatch with germline at one junction end may stem from a read error. J is TRBJ2-7 and V is TRBV7-9; a possible D gene is TRBD2 (5 bases). CDR1 and CDR2 from the germline V gene are SEHNR and FQNEAQ (reference sequence). The CDR3 totals 12 residues. Here the CDR3 DNA reads TGTTCCAGCAGCTACGAGGGCGGCGAGCAGTACTTC. Its translation is CSSSYEGGEQYF.

The chain recombines TRBV5-1 with TRBJ2-7; possibly TRBD1 for D (7 bases). CDR3 size: 14 residues. Trimming took off 0 bases at V and 5 bases at J, with 12 bases between the two ends. Germline V gene lookup returns CDR1 SGHRS and CDR2 YFSETQ. CDR3 in amino acids: CASSLEQGRNEQYF. Written as DNA, the CDR3 is TGCGCCAGCAGCTTGGAACAGGGGAGGAACGAGCAGTACTTC.

The V call is TRBV11-3, the J call TRBJ2-1; D gene uncertain. Trimming removed 0 bases from V and 8 bases from J, with 20 bases in between. The CDR3 is made up of 17 amino acids. Germline V gene lookup returns CDR1 SGHNT and CDR2 YENEEA. CDR3 sequence (DNA): TGTGCCAGCAGCTTAGATCGGTTAGTGACTCCCTCGGATGAGCAGTTCTTC. It yields the protein CASSLDRLVTPSDEQFF. The entire variable domain, with the rest obtained from reference TRBV11-3 and TRBJ2-1, is as follows: EAGVVQSPRYKIIEKKQPVAFWCNPISGHNTLYWYLQNLGQGPELLIRYENEEAVDDSQLPKDRFSAERLKGVDSTLKIQPAELGDSAVYLCASSLDRLVTPSDEQFFGPGTRLTVL.